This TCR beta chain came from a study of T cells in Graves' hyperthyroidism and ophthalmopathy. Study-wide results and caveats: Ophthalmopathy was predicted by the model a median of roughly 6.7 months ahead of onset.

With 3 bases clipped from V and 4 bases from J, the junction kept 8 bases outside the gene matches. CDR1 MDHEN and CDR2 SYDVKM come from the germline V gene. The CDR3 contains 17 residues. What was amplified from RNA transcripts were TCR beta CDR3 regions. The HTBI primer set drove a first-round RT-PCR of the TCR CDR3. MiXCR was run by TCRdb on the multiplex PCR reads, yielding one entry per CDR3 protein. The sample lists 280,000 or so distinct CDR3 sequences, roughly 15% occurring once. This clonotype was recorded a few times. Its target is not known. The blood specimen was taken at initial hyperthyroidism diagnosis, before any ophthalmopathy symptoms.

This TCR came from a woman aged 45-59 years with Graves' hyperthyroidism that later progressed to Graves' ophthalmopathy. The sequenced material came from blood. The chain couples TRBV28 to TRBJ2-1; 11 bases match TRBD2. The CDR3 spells CASSLRVAGGPYNEQFF. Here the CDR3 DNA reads TGTGCCAGCAGTTTGAGGGTAGCGGGAGGGCCTTACAATGAGCAGTTCTTC.